Listed here are 7 T cell receptor beta chains from one sample, sequenced in a study of post-analysis software for immune sequencing data. The study, taken as a whole, reports: TRBV segments more frequent in patients than in controls numbered roughly 5 and included TRBV5-6, TRBV5-1 and TRBV20-1.

The TCR beta cDNA libraries carried unique molecular identifiers. TCRdb called the PCR reads again in MiXCR, with one record for every CDR3 protein. The sample contains approximately 730,000 distinct CDR3 sequences, roughly 46% of which appear only once. For these receptors, no antigen is known. The sequencing sample was made of blood. Receptor source: a girl between 10 and 17 years old with multiple sclerosis.

This clonotype was counted at least ten times. This chain connects TRBV18 to TRBJ2-5; TRBD2 aligns across 8 bases. With 0 bases clipped from V and 11 bases from J, the junction kept 14 bases outside the gene matches. This CDR3 has 16 residues. CDR1 and CDR2 from the germline V gene are KGHSH and LQKENI. The chain's CDR3 is CASSPPASGSAPKQYF. CDR3 DNA: TGTGCCAGCTCACCACCAGCTAGCGGGTCGGCCCCTAAGCAGTACTTC.

This clonotype was seen more than once but under ten times. The rearrangement uses TRBV4-2 and TRBJ1-2, with 9 bases identical to TRBD1. Germline CDR1 and CDR2: LGHNA and YNFKEQ. The J segment lost 6 bases and the V segment lost 0 bases, leaving 5 bases of the junction unmatched. The CDR3 is 15 residues long. The CDR3 DNA is TGTGCCAGCAGCCAAGATTGGCGGACAGGGGATGGCTACACCTTC. It codes for CASSQDWRTGDGYTF.

This clonotype was observed a handful of times. The rearrangement joins TRBV7-2 to TRBJ2-7, with D perhaps matching TRBD2 (6 bases). The DNA end is a closer match to TRBJ2-5, so the J assignment may be wrong. The CDR3 contains 15 residues. In germline, CDR1 is SGHTA, CDR2 FQGNSA. CDR3 in DNA: TGTGCCAGCAGCTTAAGGGGTACAACCGGGAGGACCCAGTACTTC. It translates to CASSLRGTTGRTQYF.

This clonotype occurred a few times. This rearrangement joins TRBV20-1 to TRBJ2-5; D is possibly TRBD2 (6 bases). The germline V gene has CDR1 DFQATT and CDR2 SNEGSKA (reference sequence). The CDR3 totals 13 residues. V lost 1 base, J lost 5 bases, and 11 bases lay in between. CDR3 coding DNA: TGCAGTGCTAGAGGACTAGAGGGGGAGACCCAGTACTTC. As protein: CSARGLEGETQYF.

This clonotype was counted between two and nine times. The chain has TRBV29-1 and TRBJ1-2; D perhaps matches TRBD1 (6 bases). The V end was cut by 4 bases, the J end by 0 bases, with 12 bases between. In germline, CDR1 is SQVTM, CDR2 ANQGSEA. The CDR3 is 14 amino acids. Here the CDR3 DNA reads TGCAGCGTTGCCCCTCGACAGGCTAACTATGGCTACACCTTC. The encoded protein is CSVAPRQANYGYTF.

J is TRBJ2-5 and V is TRBV20-1; 15 bases map to TRBD2. With the DNA end fitting TRBJ2-7 better, the J assignment may be wrong. The CDR3 contains 19 residues. CDR1 DFQATT and CDR2 SNEGSKA come from the germline V gene (reference sequence). This CDR3 is CSAEPRGLAGGIGVYEQYF. CDR3 DNA: TGCAGTGCTGAGCCCCGGGGACTAGCGGGAGGAATAGGTGTCTACGAGCAGTACTTC.

The V call is TRBV29-1, the J call TRBJ1-2; D remains ambiguous. The germline V gene has CDR1 SQVTM and CDR2 ANQGSEA. The CDR3 extends over 13 amino acids. V shed 2 bases and J shed 0 bases, with 7 bases lying between them. Written as DNA, the CDR3 is TGCAGCGTTGAACCGCTTTCTAACTATGGCTACACCTTC. Its translation: CSVEPLSNYGYTF.